This T cell receptor beta chain is drawn from a study of blood T cells in healthy people across ages. PCR was performed a second time for roughly 7 to 12 cycles using a sample-barcoded 5' primer and a J-beta primer mix. TCRdb processed the 5' RACE reads anew with MiXCR; each CDR3 protein has one entry. The sample records around 800,000 distinct CDR3 sequences, around two thirds being singletons. In the case of this clonotype: The antigen is undetermined.

After removal of 0 bases from V and 0 bases from J, the junction contained 5 bases not matched to a gene. CDR1 is LGHNT, CDR2 FRNRAP, per germline. This CDR3 spans 18 amino acids. Whole-study results and caveats: Calculation of diversity from one million T cells yielded estimates considered to be underestimates. Long-lived and aged donors differed, with more naive CD4+ cells and higher diversity in the long-lived. Naive T cell percentage showed a strong correlation with TCR beta diversity.

The receptor was isolated from a man in his thirties or forties in good health. The sample comprised blood. The chain combines TRBV12-5 with TRBJ2-6; 7 bases align to TRBD1. The CDR3 nucleotides read TGTGCTAGTGGTTTGGTAAGGGACAGCTACTCTGGGGCCAACGTCCTGACTTTC. It is translated as CASGLVRDSYSGANVLTF.